The 5 T cell receptor beta chains below come from one sample, sequenced in a study of post-analysis software for immune sequencing data. Study findings and constraints: Controls showed lower frequencies than patients for five or six TRBV segments, and TRBV5-6, TRBV5-1 and TRBV20-1 were among these.

Prepared libraries of TCR beta cDNA carried unique molecular identifiers. TCRdb reprocessed the PCR reads via MiXCR and lists one record per CDR3 protein. In the table there are about 820,000 distinct CDR3 sequences, around 53% of which are singletons. These receptors' targets are unknown. Input material: blood. Receptor source: a girl aged 10 to 17 with multiple sclerosis.

The chain employs TRBV18 and TRBJ1-1; D is undetermined. V lost 3 bases, J lost 5 bases, and 10 bases lay in between. This CDR3 contains 13 residues. Germline assignment: CDR1 KGHSH and CDR2 LQKENI. The CDR3 reads CASSPLGMTEAFF. The CDR3 nucleotides are TGTGCCAGCTCACCCCTCGGGATGACTGAAGCTTTCTTT.

J is TRBJ2-7 and V is TRBV20-1; 11 bases are shared with TRBD1. The CDR3 length is 15 residues. CDR1 DFQATT and CDR2 SNEGSKA come from the germline V gene (reference sequence). V lost 0 bases, J lost 4 bases, and 5 bases stayed unmatched. The CDR3 sequence is CSARDPDRGRYEQYF. The CDR3 nucleotides read TGCAGTGCTAGAGACCCGGACAGGGGGCGATACGAGCAGTACTTC.

This clonotype was detected only a few times. The chain is built from TRBV20-1 and TRBJ1-2, with 7 positions matching TRBD1. Per the germline V gene, CDR1 is DFQATT and CDR2 is SNEGSKA (reference sequence). With 0 bases clipped from V and 5 bases from J, the junction kept 6 bases outside the gene matches. The CDR3 length is 14 residues. The CDR3, as DNA: TGCAGTGCTAGAGATGGGACAGCCCTATATGGCTACACCTTC. Amino acid sequence: CSARDGTALYGYTF.

J is TRBJ2-1 and V is TRBV20-1, with 8 bases matching TRBD2. CDR1 and CDR2 (germline): DFQATT, SNEGSKA (reference sequence). V dropped 6 bases and J dropped 6; count of bases not matched to a gene: 10. This CDR3 has 14 residues. The CDR3 loop reads CSAISGTRFNEQFF. In nucleotides, the CDR3 is TGCAGTGCCATATCCGGGACTAGGTTCAATGAGCAGTTCTTC.

This chain connects TRBV9 to TRBJ2-7, with D possibly called TRBD1 or TRBD2 (6 bases each). Germline CDR1 is SGDLS and CDR2 is YYNGEE. CDR3 size: 14 residues. Between the trimmed V and J ends, which lost 3 bases and 1 base, there was a span of 11 bases. The CDR3 loop reads CASSAEGGSYEQYF. For the CDR3, the DNA is TGTGCCAGCAGCGCGGAAGGGGGGTCCTACGAGCAGTACTTC.